This paragraph covers one TCR beta chain sequence. This clonotype was counted ten times or more. Its antigen is unknown. No qualities accompany the bases; no much larger clone lies one base away. The data stem from a study of early T cells in non-severe SARS-CoV-2 infection (dated by TCRdb to about 2021). With respect to the entire study: Because TCR sequencing relied on bulk RNA taken from unsorted whole blood, pairing of alpha and beta chains was not possible.

Set within a cohort of healthcare workers in London, UK, this nested case-control study involved weekly PCR testing of nasopharyngeal swabs along with blood sampling. Healthcare workers were recruited between 23 and 31 March 2020, during the week of the UK lockdown, and were followed weekly for up to about 16 weeks. The library relied on 5' RACE. Sequencing took place on a NextSeq 500. To correct for sequencing error and PCR bias, the TCR library protocol tagged individual cDNA molecules with unique molecular identifiers. Both TCR alpha and beta chains were sequenced, and tight co-correlation was observed between alpha and beta sequence abundances in each sample. Turning to the authors' computational methods: Decombinator V4 was used to perform V gene, J gene and CDR3 annotation of TCR sequences. TCRs were defined as expanded if a significant change between any two time points was detected under a Poisson model with p below 0.0001. TCR abundances were normalised to the total number of TCRs sequenced in each sample and reported as counts per million. A search of VDJdb, accessed on 1 November 2021, was run for TCRs annotated to CMV, EBV and SARS-CoV-2, with TCRs annotated for multiple antigens excluded. In-frame beta chains were kept once TCRdb had trimmed the public reads at Q25 with fastp and called clones with MiXCR. Each entry is one CDR3 protein sequence, shown with its most common DNA and genes. The V and J calls were not made by the authors but by TCRdb's processing. The sample table shows tens of thousands of distinct CDR3 sequences, and 9% to 15% are seen once. About 7% of the sample rests with the top ten.

The paper as a whole reports these results and caveats: VDJdb matching was skewed toward anti-spike CD8 responses, so virus-specific expansions were likely underestimated and private and CD4 specificities were missed.

The specimen sequenced was whole blood. This TCR derives from an adult who was a healthcare worker with PCR-confirmed SARS-CoV-2 infection or an uninfected control (not recorded which).

At the DNA level, the sequence is TGTGCCAGCAGCTTGGGGACAGGGGCCACCTACGAGCAGTACTTC. It is translated as CASSLGTGATYEQYF. The V gene is TRBV11-2 and the J gene is TRBJ2-7, with 10 central nucleotides matching TRBD1. The V end gives up 3 bases and the J end 2 bases, leaving 4 bases in the junction not matched to a gene. Looking up the germline V gene yields CDR1 SGHAT and CDR2 FQNNGV. The CDR3 measures 15 amino acids from cysteine to phenylalanine. Only the CDR3 DNA stays, 45 bases, in frame from base 1. Where the CDR3 stops, the reference TRBV11-2 and TRBJ2-7 genes take over; the full variable domain is EAGVAQSPRYKIIEKRQSVAFWCNPISGHATLYWYQQILGQGPKLLIQFQNNGVVDDSQLPKDRFSAERLKGVDSTLKIQPAKLEDSAVYLCASSLGTGATYEQYFGPGTRLTVT.